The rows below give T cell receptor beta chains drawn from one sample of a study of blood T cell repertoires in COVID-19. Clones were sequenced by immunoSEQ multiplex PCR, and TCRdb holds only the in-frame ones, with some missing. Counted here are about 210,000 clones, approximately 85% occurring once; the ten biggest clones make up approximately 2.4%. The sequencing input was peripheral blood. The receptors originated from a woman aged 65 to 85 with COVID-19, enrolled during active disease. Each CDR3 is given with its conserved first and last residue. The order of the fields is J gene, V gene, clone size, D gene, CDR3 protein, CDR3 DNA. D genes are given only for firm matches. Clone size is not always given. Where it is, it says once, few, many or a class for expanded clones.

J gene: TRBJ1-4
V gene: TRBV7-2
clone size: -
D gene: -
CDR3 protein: CASSLRGGLATNEKLFF
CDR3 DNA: TGTGCCAGCAGCCTCCGGGGGGGTCTAGCAACTAATGAAAAACTGTTTTTT

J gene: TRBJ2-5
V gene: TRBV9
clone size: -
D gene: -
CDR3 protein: CASSVDWKETQYF
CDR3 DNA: TGTGCCAGCAGCGTGGACTGGAAAGAGACCCAGTACTTC

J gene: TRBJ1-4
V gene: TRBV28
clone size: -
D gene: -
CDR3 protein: CASSFPPTSPKLFF
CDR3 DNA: TGTGCCAGCAGTTTCCCACCGACAAGTCCGAAACTGTTTTTT

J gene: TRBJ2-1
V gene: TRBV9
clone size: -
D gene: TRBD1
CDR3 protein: CASSARDSRSSYNEQFF
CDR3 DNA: TGTGCCAGCAGCGCCCGGGACAGCAGGTCCTCCTACAATGAGCAGTTCTTC

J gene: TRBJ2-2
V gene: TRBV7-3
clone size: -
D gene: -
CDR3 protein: CASSEQPPGSAAGELFF
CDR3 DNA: TGTGCCAGCAGCGAGCAGCCTCCGGGGTCTGCGGCCGGGGAGCTGTTTTTT

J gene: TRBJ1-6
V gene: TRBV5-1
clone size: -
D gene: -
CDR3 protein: CASSTGSSSYNSPLHF
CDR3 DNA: TGCGCCAGCAGTACAGGGTCCAGCTCCTATAATTCACCCCTCCACTTT

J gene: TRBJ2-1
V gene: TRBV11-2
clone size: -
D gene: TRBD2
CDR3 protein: CASTTLRTSGRGNEQFF
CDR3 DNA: TGTGCCAGCACCACCCTCCGGACTAGCGGGAGGGGGAATGAGCAGTTCTTC

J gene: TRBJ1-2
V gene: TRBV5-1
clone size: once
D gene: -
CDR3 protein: CASSLDFSNYGYTF
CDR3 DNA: TGCGCCAGCAGCTTGGACTTTTCCAACTATGGCTACACCTTC

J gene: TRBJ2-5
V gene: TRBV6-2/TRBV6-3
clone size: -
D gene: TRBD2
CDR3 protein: CASSSLANQETQYF
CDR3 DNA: TGTGCCAGCAGCTCACTAGCGAACCAAGAGACCCAGTACTTC

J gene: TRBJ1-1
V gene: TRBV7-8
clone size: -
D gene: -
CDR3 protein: CASSLLGGLGALSTEAFF
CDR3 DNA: TGTGCCAGCAGCTTACTGGGGGGTTTAGGGGCTCTTTCCACTGAAGCTTTCTTT

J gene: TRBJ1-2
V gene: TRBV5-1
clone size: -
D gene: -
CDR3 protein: CASSLGLDSYGYTF
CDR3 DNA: TGCGCCAGCAGCTTGGGCCTAGACAGTTATGGCTACACCTTC

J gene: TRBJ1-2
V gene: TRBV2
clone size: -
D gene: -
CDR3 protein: CASRLQGYGYTF
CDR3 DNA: TGTGCCAGCAGGCTACAGGGTTATGGCTACACCTTC

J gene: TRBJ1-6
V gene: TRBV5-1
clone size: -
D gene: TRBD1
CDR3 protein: CASSSGTGTGGVSDSPLHF
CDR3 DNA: TGCGCCAGCAGCTCGGGGACCGGGACAGGGGGCGTTTCGGATTCACCCCTCCACTTT

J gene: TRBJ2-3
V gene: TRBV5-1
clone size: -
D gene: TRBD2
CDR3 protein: CASSLAGGLTDTQYF
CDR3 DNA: TGCGCCAGCAGCTTAGCGGGGGGGCTGACAGATACGCAGTATTTT

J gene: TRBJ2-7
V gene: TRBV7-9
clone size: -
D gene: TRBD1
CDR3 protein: CASSLSGTAPGEQYF
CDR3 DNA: TGTGCCAGCAGCTTGTCCGGGACAGCACCGGGCGAGCAGTACTTC

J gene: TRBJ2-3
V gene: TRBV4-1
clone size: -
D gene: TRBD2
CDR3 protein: CASTQSGGPFLGTDTQYF
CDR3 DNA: TGCGCCAGCACCCAAAGCGGGGGGCCATTCCTGGGCACAGATACGCAGTATTTT

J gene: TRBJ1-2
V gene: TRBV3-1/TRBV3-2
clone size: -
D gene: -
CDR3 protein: CASSQATGLYGYTF
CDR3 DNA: TGTGCCAGCAGCCAAGCAACAGGGCTCTATGGCTACACCTTC

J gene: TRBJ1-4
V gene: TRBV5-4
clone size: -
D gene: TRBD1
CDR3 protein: CASSLAGGGEKLFF
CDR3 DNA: TGTGCCAGCAGCTTGGCAGGGGGAGGTGAAAAACTGTTTTTT

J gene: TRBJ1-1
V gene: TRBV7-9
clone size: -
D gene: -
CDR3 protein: CASSLGQPNTEAFF
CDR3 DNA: TGTGCCAGCAGCTTAGGACAGCCAAACACTGAAGCTTTCTTT

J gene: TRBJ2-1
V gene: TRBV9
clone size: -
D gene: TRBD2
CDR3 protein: CASSEPSSGSTQALSDYNEQFF
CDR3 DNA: TGTGCCAGCAGCGAGCCCTCCAGCGGGAGCACTCAGGCACTCTCTGATTACAATGAGCAGTTCTTC

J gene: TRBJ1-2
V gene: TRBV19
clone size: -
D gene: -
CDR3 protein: CASSIETRGSYGYTF
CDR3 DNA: TGTGCCAGTAGTATTGAAACCCGCGGAAGCTATGGCTACACCTTC

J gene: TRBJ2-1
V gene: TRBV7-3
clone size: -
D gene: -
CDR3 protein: CASRKAGGGAYNEQFF
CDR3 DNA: TGTGCCAGCAGGAAGGCCGGCGGGGGCGCTTACAATGAGCAGTTCTTC

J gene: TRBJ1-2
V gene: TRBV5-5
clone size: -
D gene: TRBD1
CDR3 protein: CASSSTGLSYGYTF
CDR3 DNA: TGTGCCAGCAGCTCGACAGGGCTGAGCTATGGCTACACCTTC

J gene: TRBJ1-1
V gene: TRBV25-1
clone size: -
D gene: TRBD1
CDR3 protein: CASGSNRGWTEAFF
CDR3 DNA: TGTGCCAGCGGGTCAAACAGGGGCTGGACTGAAGCTTTCTTT

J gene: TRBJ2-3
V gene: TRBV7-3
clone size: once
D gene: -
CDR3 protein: CASSLIPPGVGKNTQYF
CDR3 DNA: TGTGCCAGCAGCTTAATTCCCCCGGGAGTCGGCAAAAATACGCAGTATTTT

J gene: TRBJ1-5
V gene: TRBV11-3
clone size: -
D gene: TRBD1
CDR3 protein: CASSRHRGEANQPQHF
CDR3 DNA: TGTGCCAGCAGCCGTCACAGGGGCGAGGCCAATCAGCCCCAGCATTTT

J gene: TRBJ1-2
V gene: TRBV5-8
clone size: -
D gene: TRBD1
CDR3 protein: CASSLTGGVYGYTF
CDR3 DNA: TGTGCCAGCAGCTTGACAGGGGGAGTCTATGGCTACACCTTC

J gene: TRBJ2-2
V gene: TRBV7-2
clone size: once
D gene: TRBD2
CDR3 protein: CASSLPSGEITGELFF
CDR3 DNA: TGTGCCAGCAGCTTACCAAGCGGGGAGATCACCGGGGAGCTGTTTTTT

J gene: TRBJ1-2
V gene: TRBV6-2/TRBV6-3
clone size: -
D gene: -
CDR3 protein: CASSYHRSNYGYTF
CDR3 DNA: TGTGCCAGCAGTTATCACAGGAGTAACTATGGCTACACCTTC

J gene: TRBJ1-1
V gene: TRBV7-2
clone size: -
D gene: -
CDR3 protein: CASSLDPGTVTEAFF
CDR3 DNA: TGTGCCAGCAGCTTAGATCCAGGGACTGTCACTGAAGCTTTCTTT

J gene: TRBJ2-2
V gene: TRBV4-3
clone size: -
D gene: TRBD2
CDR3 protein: CASSQASSGGHYTGELFF
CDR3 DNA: TGCGCCAGCAGCCAAGCCTCTAGCGGGGGGCATTACACCGGGGAGCTGTTTTTT

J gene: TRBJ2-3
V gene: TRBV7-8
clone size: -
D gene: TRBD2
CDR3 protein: CASSFLAGVTDTQYF
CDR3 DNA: TGTGCCAGCAGCTTTCTAGCGGGAGTTACAGATACGCAGTATTTT

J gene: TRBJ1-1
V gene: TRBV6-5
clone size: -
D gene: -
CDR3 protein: CASRHSLNTEAFF
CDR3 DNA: TGTGCCAGCCGGCACAGCTTGAACACTGAAGCTTTCTTT

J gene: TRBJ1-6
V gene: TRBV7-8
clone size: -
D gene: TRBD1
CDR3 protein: CASSLVSFTGVRNSPLHF
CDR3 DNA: TGTGCCAGCAGCTTAGTTTCTTTTACAGGGGTACGTAATTCACCCCTCCACTTT

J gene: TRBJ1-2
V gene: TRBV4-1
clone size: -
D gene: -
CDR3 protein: CASSQDRWGANYGYTF
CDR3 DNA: TGCGCCAGCAGCCAAGATAGGTGGGGAGCTAACTATGGCTACACCTTC

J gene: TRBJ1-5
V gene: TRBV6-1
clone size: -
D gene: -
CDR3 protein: CASSELAGYSNQPQHF
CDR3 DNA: TGTGCCAGCAGTGAGTTGGCAGGGTATAGCAATCAGCCCCAGCATTTT